This paragraph covers one T cell receptor (beta chain) sequence. These data come from a study of blood T cell repertoires in COVID-19. About the study: Samples taken during acute and convalescent COVID-19 were collected in the United States, Italy and Spain.

Authors' data handling: Estimation of nucleated cell counts relied on the amplification of reference gene primers. Sequenced by immunoSEQ multiplex PCR; TCRdb stores in-frame clones only, minus some. D and trimming come from the DNA, and the V and J calls and clone size come from that table. The sample has 150,000 to 200,000 clones, approximately 87% seen once. This CDR3 has 14 residues. The V end lost 0 bases, the J end lost 3 bases, and 7 bases lay between the germline ends. CDR1 is SGHDT, CDR2 YYEEEE, per germline. The clonotype originates from a woman in her 70s with COVID-19, enrolled during active disease. Sequencing input: peripheral blood. The chain has TRBV5-6 and TRBJ1-5; D is uncertain. The CDR3 sequence: CASSLGQDNQPQHF. The CDR3 bases are TGTGCCAGCAGCTTGGGGCAGGACAATCAGCCCCAGCATTTT.